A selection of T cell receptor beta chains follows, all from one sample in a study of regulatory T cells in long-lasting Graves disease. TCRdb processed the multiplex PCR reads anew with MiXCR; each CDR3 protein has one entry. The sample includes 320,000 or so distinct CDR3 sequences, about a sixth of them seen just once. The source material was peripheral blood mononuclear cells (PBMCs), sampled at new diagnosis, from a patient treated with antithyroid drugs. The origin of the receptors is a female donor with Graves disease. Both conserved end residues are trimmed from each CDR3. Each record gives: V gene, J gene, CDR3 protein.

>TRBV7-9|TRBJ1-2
ASSPHGGGYT
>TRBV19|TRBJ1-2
ASSRWFPDRGLNYGYT
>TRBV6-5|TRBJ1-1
ASSYESGDGGTEAF
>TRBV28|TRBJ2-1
ASSLRSGSPYNEQF
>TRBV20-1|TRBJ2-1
SAREGDNEQF
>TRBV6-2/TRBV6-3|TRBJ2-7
ASSYSLGRPQHSYEQY
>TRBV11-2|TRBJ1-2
ASSLGWGDREGYT
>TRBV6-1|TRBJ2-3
ASSPYTSGRDTQY
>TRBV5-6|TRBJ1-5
ASSRTGVSNQPQH
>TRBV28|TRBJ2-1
ASSLGTSGSYNEQF
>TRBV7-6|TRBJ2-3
ASSTTGTSGQILDTQY
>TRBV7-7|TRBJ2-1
ASSLAPNYEQF
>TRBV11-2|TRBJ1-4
ASSLWGQGVEKLF
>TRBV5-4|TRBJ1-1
ASSLAGLRVDTEAF
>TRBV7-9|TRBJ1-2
ASSSDSEGYT
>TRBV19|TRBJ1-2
ASSLSETGRNYGYT
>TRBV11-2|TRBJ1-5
ASSATGGNQPQH
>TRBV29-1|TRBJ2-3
SANGQGRDTQY
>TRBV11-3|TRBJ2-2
ASSLVSLTGELF
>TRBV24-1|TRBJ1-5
ATSDQGQGQGQPQH
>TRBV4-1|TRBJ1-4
ASSTRDREITNEKLF
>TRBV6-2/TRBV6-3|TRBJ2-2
AVQPSKRAGELF
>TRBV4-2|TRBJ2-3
ASSQGVDRGTDTQY
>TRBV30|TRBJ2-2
AWSVMTGVTGELF
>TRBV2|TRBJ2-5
ASRPNPGGVETQY
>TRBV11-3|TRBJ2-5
ASSSRQETQY
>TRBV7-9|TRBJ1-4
ASSDDTEEKLF
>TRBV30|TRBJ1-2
AWSAPGGGGYGYT
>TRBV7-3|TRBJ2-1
ASSKTSGSLGEQF
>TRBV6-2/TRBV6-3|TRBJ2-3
ASSEAAGSTDTQY
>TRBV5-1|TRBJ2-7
ASSLGAPGRRTYEQY
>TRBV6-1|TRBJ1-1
ASEGGGTEAF
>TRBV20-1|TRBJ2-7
SARGVAGREQY
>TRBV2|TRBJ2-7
ASSQTWDSSYEQY
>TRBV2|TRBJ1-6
ASRVGLGDSDAWGNSPLH
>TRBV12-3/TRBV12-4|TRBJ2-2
ASSLERTGELF
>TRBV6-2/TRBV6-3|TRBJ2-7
ASSYSTSYEQY
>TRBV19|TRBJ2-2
ASSIDPDPRLAGGQTGELF
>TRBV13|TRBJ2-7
ASSLVESHPYEQY
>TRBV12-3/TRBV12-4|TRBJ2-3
ASSFTVLNTQY
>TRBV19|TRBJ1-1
ASSIDPAAEDTDTEAF
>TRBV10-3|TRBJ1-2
AISESGSAIYGYT
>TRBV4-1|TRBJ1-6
ASSQGSGGGQGTHILH
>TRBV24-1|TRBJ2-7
ATSDAGLHYEQY
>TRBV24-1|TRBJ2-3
ATSDLRTRTGSSTDTQY
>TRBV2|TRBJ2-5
ASSVGGNSPQY
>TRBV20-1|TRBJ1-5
SARGFISGPQH
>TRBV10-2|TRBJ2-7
ASSVTIGYSEQY
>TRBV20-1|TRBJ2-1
SAPPEILRLSSYNEQF
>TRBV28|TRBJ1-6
ASRRGQGSPLH